One T cell receptor (beta chain) is described in this entry. The target of this receptor is not known. No qualities accompany the bases; no much larger clone lies one base away. CDR1 is given as GTSNPN and CDR2 as SVGIG, both from the germline V gene (reference sequence). The junction shows trimming of 5 bases on V and 4 bases on J, plus 15 bases between the germline ends. The CDR3 covers 13 residues, taking in both the cysteine and the phenylalanine. The entry retains the CDR3 DNA only, 39 bases that are in frame from base 1. The source of the sample is a study of shared clonotypes between healthy human individuals (dated by TCRdb to 2018 to 2021). About the investigation overall: The cohort comprised two women and a few men aged 18 to 49 years. Between about 0.94 and 10 billion PBMCs per donor were obtained by leukapheresis. To estimate repertoire size and how much clonotype sharing occurs between individuals, the study deeply sequenced the blood TCR repertoires of roughly 5 healthy adults. To increase sequencing depth and limit assay-specific biases, different laboratories used diverse techniques to prepare libraries and sequence TCR repertoires. For each donor, CD4 naive and CD4 memory were each given three plates, CD8 naive was given two plates, and CD8 memory was given one plate.

TCR CDR3 regions were amplified from genomic DNA by multiplex PCR using the deep immunoSEQ assay. Extracted genomic DNA from each cell subset was distributed evenly across all wells of several immunoSEQ 96-well plates, and each plate was treated as a replicate. Each replicate PCR for sorted subsets received approximately 200 ng genomic DNA, equal to tens of thousands of T cell genomes. Purified libraries were measured with a Qubit 3.0 fluorometer, size-checked on a Bioanalyzer 2100, and measured again with the KAPA Library Quantification kit. A separate single-read 150-cycle Illumina NextSeq 550 flow cell was used to sequence each immunoSEQ 96-well plate. On the study's bioinformatics: The immunoSEQ output contained only junctional sequences without quality scores, so filtering could not match that applied to full-length reads. To assign V/J genes and CDR3, sequences were annotated using PyIR, a Python wrapper for IgBLAST v1.9, with IMGT germline references. Any read was removed if the V/J assignment was weak (E-value above 1e-6), the CDR3 was missing, or the read contained stop codons, out-of-frame junctions, or ambiguous translated residues. V3J clonotypes were defined as sequences sharing the same inferred V gene, J gene, and CDR3 amino acid sequence. To compute the percentage overlap between repertoires, the number of shared unique clonotypes was divided by the size of the smaller repertoire. Repertoire richness was assessed with RTK rarefaction, the Chao1 estimator, and Recon v2.1 estimates of unobserved clonotypes. For all TCRbeta clonotypes obtained by the gDNA method from a handful of donors, generation probabilities were computed with OLGA. This immuneACCESS table, as held by TCRdb, lists in-frame sequences with V and J called but not all clones. Of the missing ones, under half trace to an unresolved V gene in checked studies; the others have no known cause. The DNA gave D and trimming, while V, J and clone size come from that table. The sample table records roughly 2,000,000 clones; less than 95% of these occur just once. Of the sample, less than 1.5% falls within the top ten clones.

For the CD8 naive samples, CD45RO-negative cells were positively selected for CCR7, yielding a CD45RA+CCR7+ population from which TemRA cells were excluded. Healthy HIV-negative adults with no recently reported acute infections or vaccinations were included as donors. All donors were Caucasian adults living in Nashville, Tennessee, USA. Blood was obtained by leukapheresis, after which PBMCs were separated by Ficoll-Histopaque density gradient centrifugation and cryopreserved in liquid nitrogen vapor phase. Purity and quantity of every magnetically sorted T cell population were checked by analytical flow cytometry. Genomic DNA was isolated from each sorted fraction and quantified by UV absorbance on a Nanodrop 2000c. The study at large found these results: Because the study included a small number of donors, the genetic and exposure-history diversity represented was limited. Pairwise subsampling indicated that sequencing depth was expected to affect the degree of clonotype sharing among donors. Even with the large sequencing depth, rarefaction of the sorted-subset datasets indicated that sequencing was incomplete. Sharing across a handful of donors was observed for about 5% of naive CD4, over 3% of naive CD8, 2% to 2.5% of memory CD4, and 0.4% of memory CD8 clonotypes. Sampling was restricted to blood, and TCR repertoires in tissues likely differ from the TCR repertoires found in blood. Compared with non-shared clonotypes, clonotypes shared by all four sorted-subset donors had higher generation probabilities. Naive subsets generally had larger estimated clonotype richness than memory subsets.

The source of this sequence is a man aged 18-30 years in good health. Specimen: naive CD8+ T cells sorted from blood. In the paper's terms, the cell subset or site label means: CD45RA+CCR7+. The receptor chain draws on TRBV30 and TRBJ2-7; a weak D assignment points to TRBD2 (6 bases agree). The nucleotide sequence is TGTGCCTGGTCCGGGACGGACTATTACGAGCAGTACTTC. Its protein product is CAWSGTDYYEQYF.